Following are 30 T cell receptor beta chains from one sample sequenced in a study of blood T cells in healthy people across ages. Sample-barcoded 5' priming and a J-beta primer mix drove a second PCR of roughly 6 to 12 cycles. Using its own MiXCR run on the 5' RACE reads, TCRdb lists one record per CDR3 protein. Among under 700,000 distinct CDR3 sequences listed, 24% were seen once. This sample also appeared in a second study, on T cells of mothers and their children.

The sequenced material came from blood. Receptors were obtained from a boy between 10 and 17 years old in good health.

This clonotype was observed a few times. V is TRBV12-3 or TRBV12-4 and J is TRBJ1-5, with D perhaps TRBD1 (6 bases). The CDR3 contains 15 residues. Trimming took off 6 bases at V and 4 bases at J, with 16 bases between the two ends. For the CDR3, the DNA is TGTGCCAGCAGGGATACAGGGTCAGGGAATCAGCCCCAGCATTTT. It translates to CASRDTGSGNQPQHF.

CDR3 sequence: CASSQTGAYTEAFF. Here the CDR3 DNA reads TGCGCCAGCAGCCAGACAGGGGCTTACACTGAAGCTTTCTTT. The chain couples TRBV4-3 to TRBJ1-1, with 8 bases identical to TRBD1. This CDR3 spans 14 amino acids. V shed 3 bases, J shed 3 bases, and the junction held 3 bases outside the gene matches. Per the germline V gene, CDR1 is LGHNA and CDR2 is YSLEER.

This chain uses TRBV28 with TRBJ2-5; TRBD1 matches 8 bases. The V segment lost 6 bases and the J segment 9 bases; nucleotides outside the gene matches: 15. CDR1 is MDHEN, CDR2 SYDVKM, per germline. This CDR3 is 15 amino acids long. The CDR3 is CASSSPDRVLGAQYF. CDR3 in DNA: TGTGCCAGCAGCTCCCCGGACAGGGTCCTGGGGGCCCAGTACTTC.

This chain uses TRBV27 with TRBJ2-1; 8 bases fit TRBD2. Germline CDR1 and CDR2: MNHEY and SMNVEV (reference sequence). V was clipped by 10 bases and J by 0 bases; unmatched bases: 11. This CDR3 comprises 16 residues. CDR3 loop: CATRTGGASSYNEQFF. The CDR3 DNA is TGTGCCACCAGGACCGGGGGGGCGAGCTCCTACAATGAGCAGTTCTTC.

In nucleotides, the CDR3 is TGCAGTGCTCAAGGAGATGGCTACACCTTC. It specifies CSAQGDGYTF. This chain connects TRBV20-1 to TRBJ1-2; D not resolved. The CDR3 totals 10 residues. Germline V gives CDR1 DFQATT, CDR2 SNEGSKA (reference sequence). V was trimmed by 5 bases and J by 6 bases, leaving 7 bases between them.

V usage is TRBV18 and J usage is TRBJ2-5, with 9 bases that match TRBD2. The J call may be faulty, since TRBJ2-7 better matches the DNA end. From germline, CDR1 is KGHSH and CDR2 LQKENI. The CDR3 has 15 amino acids. The CDR3 loop is CASSPRREGLNEQYF. CDR3 sequence (DNA): TGTGCCAGCTCACCGAGGCGGGAGGGCCTGAACGAGCAGTACTTC.

In this sample, this clonotype turned up a few times. The V and J genes are TRBV7-2 and TRBJ2-5; D may be TRBD2 (6 bases). V was shortened by 5 bases and J by 4 bases, with 14 bases between the two germline ends. Germline V gene sequence: CDR1 SGHTA, CDR2 FQGNSA. This CDR3 is built from 14 residues. Here the CDR3 DNA reads TGTGCCAGCAGCCCCCCGGAGGGACTAGAGACCCAGTACTTC. It translates to CASSPPEGLETQYF.

This clonotype was found once. V gene TRBV30 combines with J gene TRBJ1-1, with D perhaps TRBD1 (5 bases). The CDR3 is 12 amino acids. The V gene's germline CDR1 is GTSNPN and CDR2 SVGIG (reference sequence). V lost 4 bases, J lost 6 bases, and 12 bases lay in between. Written as DNA, the CDR3 is TGTGCCTGGATTTTGGGGGGTCCTGAAGCTTTCTTT. Its protein product is CAWILGGPEAFF.

This clonotype occurred a few times. This chain joins TRBV5-1 and TRBJ1-1; 7 bases map to TRBD1. This CDR3 is built from 15 residues. The V and J ends lost 3 bases and 3 bases, in that order; junction bases with no gene match: 8. Germline loops: CDR1 SGHRS, CDR2 YFSETQ. CDR3 residues: CASSSGQPIYTEAFF. The CDR3 DNA follows: TGCGCCAGCAGCTCGGGACAGCCTATTTACACTGAAGCTTTCTTT.

In this sample, this clonotype turned up a few times. This sequence joins TRBV28 and TRBJ2-7; D not resolved. The CDR3 contains 13 residues. Germline CDR1 reads MDHEN; CDR2 reads SYDVKM. Trimming removed 1 base at V and 6 bases at J, with 10 bases between. CDR3 amino acids: CASSLYAALEQYF. The CDR3 nucleotides read TGTGCCAGCAGTTTATATGCAGCACTCGAGCAGTACTTC.

This clonotype was counted ten times or more. CDR3 DNA sequence: TGTGCCAGCAGTTTACTAACAGCGGGGGGTGACCAAGAGACCCAGTACTTC. Amino acid sequence: CASSLLTAGGDQETQYF. V and J are TRBV27 and TRBJ2-5, with 9 bases fitting TRBD2. Germline V lookup: CDR1 MNHEY, CDR2 SMNVEV (reference sequence). V lost 2 bases, J lost 0 bases, and 7 bases stayed unmatched. This CDR3 contains 17 residues.

Points on this clonotype: A read error is likely, as this CDR3 ends without the conserved phenylalanine or tryptophan. This chain links TRBV15 with TRBJ2-5, with TRBD2 as a possible D gene (5 bases). V lost 5 bases to trimming and J lost 5 bases, with 12 bases between them. Germline CDR1 and CDR2: LNHNV and YYDKDF (reference sequence). The CDR3 contains 13 residues. CDR3 sequence reads: CATSSRRGETQYS. CDR3 DNA sequence: TGTGCCACCAGCTCGCGACGAGGGGAGACCCAGTACTCC.

The sample holds a few counts of this clonotype. The CDR3 region has the DNA TGCGCCAGCAGCCCTCAACCCCGGGCTGAAGCTTTCTTT. It encodes CASSPQPRAEAFF. The V call is TRBV5-1, the J call TRBJ1-1; D call uncertain. V dropped 4 bases and J dropped 6 bases, with 13 bases sitting between them. The CDR3 has 13 amino acids. Germline lookup yields CDR1 SGHRS and CDR2 YFSETQ.

Only a few counts were recorded for this clonotype. The V call is TRBV3-1, the J call TRBJ2-3; D is uncertain. V gave up 4 bases and J gave up 3 bases, with 8 bases separating them. Looked up from germline, CDR1 is LGHDT and CDR2 is YNNKEL (reference sequence). The CDR3 runs to 13 residues. CDR3 region: CASSPYKTDTQYF. The CDR3 DNA reads TGTGCCAGCAGCCCTTATAAGACAGATACGCAGTATTTT.

This chain joins TRBV27 and TRBJ2-1; D remains ambiguous. In germline, CDR1 is MNHEY, CDR2 SMNVEV (reference sequence). V lost 5 bases and J lost 3, with 11 bases in between. The CDR3 is made up of 14 amino acids. DNA for the CDR3: TGTGCCAGCAGTCCGGCCAGTTACTACAATGAGCAGTTCTTC. Its protein is CASSPASYYNEQFF.

CDR3 DNA: TGTGCCAGCAGTTTTTCTAGTGGGGGGCCGGGGGATACGCAGTATTTT. It codes for CASSFSSGGPGDTQYF. The J gene is TRBJ2-3, the V gene TRBV28, with D possibly being TRBD1 or TRBD2 (6 bases each). In germline, CDR1 is MDHEN, CDR2 SYDVKM. CDR3 size: 16 residues. With 3 bases removed from V and 6 bases from J, the gap between germline ends came to 19 bases.

This CDR3 reads CSARDPAGSGNTIYF. The DNA of the CDR3 is TGCAGTGCTAGAGACCCTGCGGGATCTGGAAACACCATATATTTT. The chain recombines TRBV20-1 with TRBJ1-3; D is unresolved. Germline values: CDR1 DFQATT, CDR2 SNEGSKA (reference sequence). Trimming took 0 bases from V and 1 from J, leaving 10 bases between them. The CDR3 is 15 amino acids.

This clonotype was seen a handful of times. The chain recombines TRBV29-1 with TRBJ1-1; D remains ambiguous. CDR3 length: 15 residues. Germline CDR1 and CDR2: SQVTM and ANQGSEA. V dropped 6 bases and J dropped 1 base, with 18 bases sitting between them. CDR3 loop: CSVLERGKENTEAFF. Written as DNA, the CDR3 is TGCAGCGTCTTAGAAAGAGGAAAAGAGAACACTGAAGCTTTCTTT.

V is TRBV7-6 and J is TRBJ2-7; D perhaps matches TRBD2 (5 bases). With 5 bases removed from V and 4 bases from J, the gap between germline ends came to 15 bases. The CDR3 has 14 residues. Germline V gene sequence: CDR1 SGHVS, CDR2 FNYEAQ. Written as DNA, the CDR3 is TGTGCCAGCAGCCACACTAGTTCAGGTTACGAGCAGTACTTC. It yields the protein CASSHTSSGYEQYF.

The V call is TRBV28, the J call TRBJ1-1; 9 positions agree with TRBD1. Unmatched junction bases numbered 11, after V lost 4 bases and J lost 11 bases. Germline V gene sequence: CDR1 MDHEN, CDR2 SYDVKM. This CDR3 comprises 14 residues. DNA of the CDR3: TGTGCCAGCAGTTCCAGGGACAGGGCCGAGAGCGCTTTCTTT. Amino acids: CASSSRDRAESAFF.

As regards this clonotype: Relative to the germline gene, one junction end is altered; a read error may explain this. The rearrangement uses TRBV7-9 and TRBJ2-1; D uncertain. CDR3 length: 12 amino acids. CDR1 and CDR2 (germline): SEHNR, FQNEAQ (reference sequence). The CDR3 nucleotides read TGTGCCGGCAGCTTATCTCCCAATGAGCAGTTCTTC. It encodes CAGSLSPNEQFF.

This clonotype is medium-sized within its sample. The J gene is TRBJ2-1, the V gene TRBV7-2; TRBD2 matches at 13 bases. This CDR3 spans 18 amino acids. The ends lost 1 base at V and 9 bases at J; junction bases unmatched: 12. The V gene's germline CDR1 is SGHTA and CDR2 FQGNSA. The CDR3 sequence is CASSLELAGGPLSSEQFF. The CDR3 DNA reads as TGTGCCAGCAGCTTAGAACTAGCGGGAGGGCCGCTTTCAAGTGAGCAGTTCTTC.

This clonotype has at least ten counts. This chain connects TRBV7-2 to TRBJ2-5, with D possibly TRBD2 on 6 matching bases. Germline CDR1 is SGHTA and CDR2 is FQGNSA. Trimming removed 1 base at V and 4 bases at J, with 10 bases between. This CDR3 spans 14 amino acids. The CDR3 DNA reads TGTGCCAGCAGCTTAGTTTGGGAGGTAGAGACCCAGTACTTC. Translated, it gives CASSLVWEVETQYF.

This chain joins TRBV29-1 and TRBJ2-7, with TRBD2 matching 13 bases. The ends lost 5 bases at V and 10 bases at J; junction bases unmatched: 8. CDR1 and CDR2 from the germline V gene are SQVTM and ANQGSEA. This CDR3 contains 13 residues. The CDR3 loop reads CSVTGTSGMRQYF. The CDR3 DNA sequence: TGCAGCGTTACAGGGACTAGCGGGATGCGCCAGTACTTC.

This clonotype was found a few times. The chain combines TRBV28 with TRBJ1-1; perhaps TRBD1 as D (6 bases). Germline lookup yields CDR1 MDHEN and CDR2 SYDVKM. V was shortened by 5 bases and J by 4 bases, with 14 bases between the two germline ends. This CDR3 region has 14 residues. The DNA of the CDR3 is TGTGCCAGCAGTGCTCGGGGGCAGCGCACTGAAGCTTTCTTT. Its protein product is CASSARGQRTEAFF.

The genes are TRBV18 and TRBJ2-1; 11 positions agree with TRBD2. The CDR3 runs 15 residues. Losses at the gene ends were 3 bases for V and 8 bases for J; bases not matched to a gene: 6. Germline V CDR1 and CDR2: KGHSH, LQKENI. DNA for the CDR3: TGTGCCAGCTCACCTAGCGGGAGGGCCGAGTATGAGCAGTTCTTC. The encoded protein is CASSPSGRAEYEQFF.

This clonotype was detected only a few times. The chain links TRBV19 to TRBJ2-4, with 14 bases fitting TRBD2. Germline V lookup: CDR1 LNHDA, CDR2 SQIVND (reference sequence). The CDR3 is 18 amino acids. With 4 bases clipped from V and 1 base from J, the junction kept 6 bases outside the gene matches. The CDR3 is CASSTPGLAGAAKNIQYF. The CDR3 DNA follows: TGTGCCAGTAGTACTCCGGGACTAGCGGGAGCTGCCAAAAACATTCAGTACTTC.

In the case of this clonotype: Germline is not matched at one junction end, which may reflect a read error. This chain connects TRBV27 to TRBJ2-6, with 10 bases matching TRBD1. This CDR3 is 16 amino acids long. Looked up from germline, CDR1 is MNHEY and CDR2 is SMNVEV (reference sequence). This CDR3 is CAGSLPGTGEANVLTF. Here the CDR3 DNA reads TGTGCCGGCAGTTTGCCCGGGACAGGGGAGGCCAACGTCCTGACTTTC.

This clonotype showed up just a few times. The genes are TRBV7-3 and TRBJ1-1, with D hard to call. Trimming shortened V by 2 bases and J by 1 base, and 5 bases separated the two germline ends. The CDR3 contains 13 residues. Germline values: CDR1 SGHTA, CDR2 FQGTGA. CDR3 DNA: TGTGCCAGCAGCTTATACCCGAACACTGAAGCTTTCTTT. Amino acid sequence: CASSLYPNTEAFF.

A few counts support this clonotype. V usage is TRBV27 and J usage is TRBJ1-1; possible D gene TRBD1, 6 bases. From germline, CDR1 is MNHEY and CDR2 SMNVEV (reference sequence). Trimming shortened V by 7 bases and J by 0 bases, and 15 bases separated the two germline ends. The CDR3 is made up of 15 amino acids. The DNA for the CDR3 is TGTGCCAGCAAAGTGGCAGGGGATATGAACACTGAAGCTTTCTTT. Its translation: CASKVAGDMNTEAFF.